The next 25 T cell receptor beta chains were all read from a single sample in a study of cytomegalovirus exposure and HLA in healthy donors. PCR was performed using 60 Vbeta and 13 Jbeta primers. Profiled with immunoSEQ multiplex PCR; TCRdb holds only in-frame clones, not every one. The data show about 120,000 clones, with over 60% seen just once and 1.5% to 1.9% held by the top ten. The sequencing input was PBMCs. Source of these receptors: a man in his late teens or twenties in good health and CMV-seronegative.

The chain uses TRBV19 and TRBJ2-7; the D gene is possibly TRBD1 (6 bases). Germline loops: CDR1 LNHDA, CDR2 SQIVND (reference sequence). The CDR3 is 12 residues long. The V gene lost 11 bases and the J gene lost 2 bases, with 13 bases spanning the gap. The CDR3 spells CAVGDTTYEQYF. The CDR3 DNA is TGTGCCGTCGGGGACACCACCTACGAGCAGTACTTC.

This CDR3 is CASSYSRLGDIVHF. The CDR3 bases are TGTGCCAGCAGTTATAGCCGGTTGGGTGATATCGTGCATTTT. The V and J genes are TRBV6-5 and TRBJ1-5; D gene unclear. V was clipped by 3 bases and J by 15 bases, with 21 bases between them. The CDR3 is 14 amino acids. Germline lookup yields CDR1 MNHEY and CDR2 SVGAGI.

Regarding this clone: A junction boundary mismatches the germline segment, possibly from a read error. The CDR3 reads CTSSYVSSYNEQFF. The DNA for the CDR3 is TGTACCAGCAGTTATGTGAGCTCCTACAATGAGCAGTTCTTC. J is TRBJ2-1 and V is TRBV6-5; D gene uncertain. Germline-derived CDR1 and CDR2 are MNHEY and SVGAGI. The length of the CDR3 is 14 residues.

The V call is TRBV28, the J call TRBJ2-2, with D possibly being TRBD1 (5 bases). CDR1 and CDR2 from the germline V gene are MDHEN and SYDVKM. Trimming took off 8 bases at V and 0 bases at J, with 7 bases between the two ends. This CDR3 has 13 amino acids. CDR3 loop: CASWGANTGELFF. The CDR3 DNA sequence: TGTGCCAGCTGGGGCGCGAACACCGGGGAGCTGTTTTTT.

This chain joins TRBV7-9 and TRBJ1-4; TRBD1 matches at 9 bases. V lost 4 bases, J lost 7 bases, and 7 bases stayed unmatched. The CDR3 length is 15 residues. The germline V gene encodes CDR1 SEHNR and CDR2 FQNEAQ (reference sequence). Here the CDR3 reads CASSYGTGQGEKLFF. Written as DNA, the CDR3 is TGTGCCAGCAGCTATGGGACAGGGCAAGGTGAAAAACTGTTTTTT.

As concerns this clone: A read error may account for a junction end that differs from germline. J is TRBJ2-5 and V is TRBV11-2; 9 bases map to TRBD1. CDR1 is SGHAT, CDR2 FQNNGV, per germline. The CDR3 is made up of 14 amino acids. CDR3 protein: CAGSIRTGEQTQYF. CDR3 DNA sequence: TGTGCCGGCAGCATTCGGACAGGGGAGCAGACCCAGTACTTC.

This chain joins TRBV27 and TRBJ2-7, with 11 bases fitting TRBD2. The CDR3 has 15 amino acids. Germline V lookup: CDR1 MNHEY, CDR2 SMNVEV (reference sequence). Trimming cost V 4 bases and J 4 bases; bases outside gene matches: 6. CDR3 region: CASSSPSSGRYEQYF. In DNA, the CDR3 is TGTGCCAGCAGTTCTCCATCTAGCGGGAGGTACGAGCAGTACTTC.

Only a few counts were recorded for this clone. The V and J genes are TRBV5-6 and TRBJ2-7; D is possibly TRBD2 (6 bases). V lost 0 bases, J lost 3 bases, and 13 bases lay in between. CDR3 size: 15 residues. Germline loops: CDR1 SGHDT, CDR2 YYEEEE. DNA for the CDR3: TGTGCCAGCAGCTTGGGGGCTAGCGCAAGCTACGAGCAGTACTTC. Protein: CASSLGASASYEQYF.

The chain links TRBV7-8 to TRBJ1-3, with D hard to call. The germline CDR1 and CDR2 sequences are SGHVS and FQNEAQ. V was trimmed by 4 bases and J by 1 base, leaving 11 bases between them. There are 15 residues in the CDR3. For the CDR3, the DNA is TGTGCCAGCAGCTCCCTCGGGGTTTCTGGAAACACCATATATTTT. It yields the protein CASSSLGVSGNTIYF.

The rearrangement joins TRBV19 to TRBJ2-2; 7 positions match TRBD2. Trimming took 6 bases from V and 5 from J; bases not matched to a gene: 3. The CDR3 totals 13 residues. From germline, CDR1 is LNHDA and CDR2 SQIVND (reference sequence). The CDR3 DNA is TGTGCCAGTAGGAGGGAGGGAACCGGGGAGCTGTTTTTT. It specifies CASRREGTGELFF.

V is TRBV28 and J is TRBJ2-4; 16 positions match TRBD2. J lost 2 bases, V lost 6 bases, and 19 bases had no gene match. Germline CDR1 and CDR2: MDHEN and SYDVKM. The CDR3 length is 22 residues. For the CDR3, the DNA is TGTGCCAGCAGGAAATTTATAAGTCCGGGACTAGCGGGGGGGTCTTCCAAAAACATTCAGTACTTC. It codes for CASRKFISPGLAGGSSKNIQYF.

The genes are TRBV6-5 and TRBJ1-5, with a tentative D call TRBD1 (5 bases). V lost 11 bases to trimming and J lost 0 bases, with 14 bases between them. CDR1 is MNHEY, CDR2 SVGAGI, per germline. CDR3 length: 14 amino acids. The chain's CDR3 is CAEGGDFSNQPQHF. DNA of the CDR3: TGTGCCGAAGGTGGGGACTTTAGCAATCAGCCCCAGCATTTT.

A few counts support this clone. The CDR3 region has the DNA TGTGCCAGTAGTAGCACTAGCGGGGGGACCGGGGAGCTGTTTTTT. Translation: CASSSTSGGTGELFF. The chain links TRBV19 to TRBJ2-2; TRBD2 matches at 12 bases. The CDR3 is 15 residues long. From germline, CDR1 is LNHDA and CDR2 SQIVND (reference sequence). With V trimmed by 4 bases and J by 5 bases, 2 bases remained unmatched.

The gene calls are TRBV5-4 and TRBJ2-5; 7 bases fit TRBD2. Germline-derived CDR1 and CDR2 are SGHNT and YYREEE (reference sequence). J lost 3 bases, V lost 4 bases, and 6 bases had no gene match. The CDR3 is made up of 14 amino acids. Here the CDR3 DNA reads TGTGCCAGCAGCCCATGGGGGGGGGAAGAGACCCAGTACTTC. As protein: CASSPWGGEETQYF.

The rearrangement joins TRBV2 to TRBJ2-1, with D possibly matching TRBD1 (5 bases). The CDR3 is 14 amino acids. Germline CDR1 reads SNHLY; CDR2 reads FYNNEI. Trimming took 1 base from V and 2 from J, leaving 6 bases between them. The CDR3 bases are TGTGCCAGCAGTGAAGGGGGCGCCTACAATGAGCAGTTCTTC. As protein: CASSEGGAYNEQFF.

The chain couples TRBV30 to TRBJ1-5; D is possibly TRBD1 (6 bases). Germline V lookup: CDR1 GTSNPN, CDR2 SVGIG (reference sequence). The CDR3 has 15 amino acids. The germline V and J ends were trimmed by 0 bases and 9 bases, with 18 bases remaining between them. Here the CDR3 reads CAWSVGTLGEGPQHF. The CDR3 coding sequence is TGTGCCTGGAGTGTCGGGACACTTGGGGAAGGGCCCCAGCATTTT.

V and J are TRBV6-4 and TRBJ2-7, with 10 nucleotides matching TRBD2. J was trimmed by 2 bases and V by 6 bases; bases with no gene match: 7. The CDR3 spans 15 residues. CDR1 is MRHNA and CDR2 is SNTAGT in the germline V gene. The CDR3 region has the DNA TGTGCCAGCAGCCCGTCCAGCGGGGGGGCCTACGAGCAGTACTTC. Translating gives CASSPSSGGAYEQYF.

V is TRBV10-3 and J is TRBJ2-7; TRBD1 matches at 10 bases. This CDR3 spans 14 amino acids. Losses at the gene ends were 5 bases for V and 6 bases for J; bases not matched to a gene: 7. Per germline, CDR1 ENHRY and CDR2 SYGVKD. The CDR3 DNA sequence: TGTGCCATCAGTAAGGACAGGGGGAGGGTCGAGCAGTACTTC. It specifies CAISKDRGRVEQYF.

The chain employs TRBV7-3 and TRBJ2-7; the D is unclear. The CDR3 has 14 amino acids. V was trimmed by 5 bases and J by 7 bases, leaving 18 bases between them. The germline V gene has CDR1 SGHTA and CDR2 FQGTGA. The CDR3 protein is CASSPSGLSQEQYF. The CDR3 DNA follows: TGTGCCAGCAGCCCATCGGGTCTCTCTCAAGAGCAGTACTTC.

The chain's CDR3 is CASRSGLAGYYEQYF. CDR3 DNA: TGTGCCAGCAGGAGCGGCCTAGCGGGGTACTACGAGCAGTACTTC. This rearrangement joins TRBV27 to TRBJ2-7, with 9 bases identical to TRBD2. In germline, CDR1 is MNHEY, CDR2 SMNVEV (reference sequence). The CDR3 runs to 15 residues. The V segment lost 6 bases and the J segment 3 bases; nucleotides outside the gene matches: 9.

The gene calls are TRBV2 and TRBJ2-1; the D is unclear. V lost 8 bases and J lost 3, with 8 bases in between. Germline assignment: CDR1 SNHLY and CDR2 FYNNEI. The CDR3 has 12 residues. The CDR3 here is CASLYGYNEQFF. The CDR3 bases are TGTGCCAGCCTATATGGCTACAATGAGCAGTTCTTC. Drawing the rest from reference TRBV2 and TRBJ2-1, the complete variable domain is EPEVTQTPSHQVTQMGQEVILRCVPISNHLYFYWYRQILGQKVEFLVSFYNNEISEKSEIFDDQFSVERPDGSNFTLKIRSTKLEDSAMYFCASLYGYNEQFFGPGTRLTVL.

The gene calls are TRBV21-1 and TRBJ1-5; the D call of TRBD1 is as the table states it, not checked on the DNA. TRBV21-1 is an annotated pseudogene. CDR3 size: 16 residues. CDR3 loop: CASSNPGTGLYQPQHF. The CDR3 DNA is TGTGCCAGCAGCAACCCCGGGACAGGCTTATATCAGCCCCAGCATTTT.

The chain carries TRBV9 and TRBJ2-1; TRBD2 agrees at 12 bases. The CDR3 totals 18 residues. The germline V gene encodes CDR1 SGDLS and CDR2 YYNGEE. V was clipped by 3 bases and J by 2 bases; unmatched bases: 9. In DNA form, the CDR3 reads TGTGCCAGCAGCGCAGGCCTGGGACTAGCGGGTCCCTACAATGAGCAGTTCTTC. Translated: CASSAGLGLAGPYNEQFF.

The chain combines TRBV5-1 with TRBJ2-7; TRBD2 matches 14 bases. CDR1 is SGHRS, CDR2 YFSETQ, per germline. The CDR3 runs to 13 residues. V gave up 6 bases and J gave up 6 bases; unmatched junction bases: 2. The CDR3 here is CASTGLAGGEQYF. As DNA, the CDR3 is TGCGCCAGCACAGGACTAGCGGGAGGCGAGCAGTACTTC. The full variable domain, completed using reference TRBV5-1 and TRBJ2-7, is KAGVTQTPRYLIKTRGQQVTLSCSPISGHRSVSWYQQTPGQGLQFLFEYFSETQRNKGNFPGRFSGRQFSNSRSEMNVSTLELGDSALYLCASTGLAGGEQYFGPGTRLTVT.

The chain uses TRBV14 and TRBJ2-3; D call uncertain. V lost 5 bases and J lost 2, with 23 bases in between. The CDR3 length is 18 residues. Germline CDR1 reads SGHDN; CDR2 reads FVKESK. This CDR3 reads CASSTTHKAHRSTDTQYF. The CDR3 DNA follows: TGTGCCAGCAGCACAACCCATAAAGCGCATCGCTCCACAGATACGCAGTATTTT. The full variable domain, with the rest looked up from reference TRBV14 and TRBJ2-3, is EAGVTQFPSHSVIEKGQTVTLRCDPISGHDNLYWYRRVMGKEIKFLLHFVKESKQDESGMPNNRFLAERTGGTYSTLKVQPAELEDSGVYFCASSTTHKAHRSTDTQYFGPGTRLTVL.